This T cell receptor beta chain was sequenced during a study of blood T cells in healthy people across ages. Study summary: About one barcoded TCR beta cDNA was captured per two T cells.

A J-beta primer mix and a sample-barcoded 5' primer were used in a second PCR of roughly 6 to 11 cycles. Sequencing yielded, for each sample, at least 2.5 million paired-end reads carrying CDR3. Via MiXCR, TCRdb re-called the 5' RACE reads, giving one row per CDR3 protein. The sample has more than 1.4 million distinct CDR3 sequences, about 43% seen once; the top ten hold roughly 7.9%. With respect to this clonotype: The target antigen is unknown.

Study-wide results and caveats: The recorded TCR beta diversity per million T cells decreased in a roughly linear manner with age. In long-lived donors, naive CD4+ cell counts and diversity exceeded those of aged donors.

CDR1 ENHRY and CDR2 SYGVKD come from the germline V gene. This CDR3 contains 13 residues. The rearrangement links TRBV10-3 to TRBJ2-5; D may be TRBD1 or TRBD2 (6 bases each). Near its end, the DNA agrees better with TRBJ2-7, so the J call may be wrong. Sequencing used blood. This TCR came from a woman aged 18-30 years in good health. The CDR3 loop reads CAIRRGVPYEQYF. CDR3 bases: TGTGCCATCAGGAGGGGGGTCCCCTACGAGCAGTACTTC.